The 26 T cell receptor beta chains given below trace back to one sample, sequenced in a study of T cells after yellow fever vaccination. TCRdb re-derived calls from the 5' RACE reads in MiXCR, one entry per CDR3 protein. Altogether over 35,000 distinct CDR3 sequences are present, around 6.8% being singletons, with the ten largest covering 8% to 13%. The material sequenced was PBMCs, either bulk or a sorted T-cell subset (CD4+, CD8+, memory, or dextramer-sorted; not recorded which), taken 45 days after the yellow fever booster vaccination. These receptors all come from a man aged 25 to 40 who received the YFV17D yellow fever vaccine.

Remarks on this clonotype: One base away lies a much larger clone, so this may be a sequencing read error. The genes are TRBV10-3 and TRBJ2-5; D is possibly TRBD1 or TRBD2 (5 bases each). V dropped 0 bases and J dropped 5 bases, with 16 bases sitting between them. Germline assignment: CDR1 ENHRY and CDR2 SYGVKD. CDR3 size: 16 residues. The CDR3 sequence: CAISESIEGLDETQYF. CDR3 bases: TGTGCCATCAGTGAGTCGATCGAGGGGCTCGATGAGACCCAGTACTTC.

This clonotype occurred a few times. The chain links TRBV6-5 to TRBJ2-3; D gene ambiguous. Germline lookup yields CDR1 MNHEY and CDR2 SVGAGI. CDR3 length equals 14 residues. Between the trimmed V and J ends, which lost 1 base and 2 bases, there was a span of 7 bases. In DNA, the CDR3 is TGTGCCAGCAGTTACTGGGCACCCACAGATACGCAGTATTTT. It encodes CASSYWAPTDTQYF.

This clonotype appeared many times. This chain connects TRBV20-1 to TRBJ1-5, with TRBD1 as a possible D gene (6 bases). This CDR3 has 14 amino acids. In germline, CDR1 is DFQATT, CDR2 SNEGSKA (reference sequence). The V gene lost 5 bases and the J gene lost 3 bases, with 14 bases spanning the gap. For the CDR3, the DNA is TGCAGTGCTCGGACCGGGACACACAATCAGCCCCAGCATTTT. It translates to CSARTGTHNQPQHF.

This clonotype was seen repeatedly, ten times or more. The V call is TRBV30, the J call TRBJ1-4; D is ambiguous. Germline CDR1 is GTSNPN and CDR2 is SVGIG (reference sequence). With 1 base removed from V and 2 bases from J, the gap between germline ends came to 14 bases. The CDR3 totals 16 residues. The CDR3 loop is CAWSGGLVSTNEKLFF. The CDR3 DNA is TGTGCCTGGAGTGGTGGGTTGGTTTCGACTAATGAAAAACTGTTTTTT.

This clonotype has ten or more counts. V and J are TRBV20-1 and TRBJ1-1; no clear D. The CDR3 is 13 amino acids. The V gene's germline CDR1 is DFQATT and CDR2 SNEGSKA (reference sequence). V was shortened by 3 bases and J by 5 bases, with 13 bases between the two germline ends. CDR3: CSARHSRGTEAFF. The CDR3 DNA reads TGCAGTGCTAGGCACAGCCGAGGGACTGAAGCTTTCTTT.

This clonotype was counted only a few times. The J gene is TRBJ2-1, the V gene TRBV7-2, with 8 bases matching TRBD2. The CDR3 loop spans 16 amino acids. With 1 base clipped from V and 7 bases from J, the junction kept 9 bases outside the gene matches. Germline CDR1 SGHTA, CDR2 FQGNSA. The CDR3 DNA reads TGTGCCAGCAGCTTAGTGGCGGGAGGAATCTGGAATGAGCAGTTCTTC. Translated: CASSLVAGGIWNEQFF.

This chain links TRBV5-1 with TRBJ1-1; no definite D call. Trimming stripped 2 bases from V and 1 base from J, with 6 bases between. The germline V gene encodes CDR1 SGHRS and CDR2 YFSETQ. The CDR3 has 13 residues. The chain's CDR3 is CASSFSQNTEAFF. DNA for the CDR3: TGCGCCAGCAGCTTTTCGCAGAACACTGAAGCTTTCTTT. The full variable domain, in which reference TRBV5-1 and TRBJ1-1 provide the parts outside the CDR3, is KAGVTQTPRYLIKTRGQQVTLSCSPISGHRSVSWYQQTPGQGLQFLFEYFSETQRNKGNFPGRFSGRQFSNSRSEMNVSTLELGDSALYLCASSFSQNTEAFFGQGTRLTVV.

Ten or more counts support this clonotype. The V call is TRBV20-1, the J call TRBJ2-3; 9 nucleotides line up with TRBD1. CDR1 is DFQATT and CDR2 is SNEGSKA in the germline V gene (reference sequence). The CDR3 totals 15 residues. J lost 4 bases, V lost 0 bases, and 5 bases had no gene match. The CDR3: CSARDPGQGPDTQYF. The CDR3 coding sequence is TGCAGTGCTAGAGACCCGGGACAGGGACCAGATACGCAGTATTTT.

This sequence joins TRBV12-3 or TRBV12-4 and TRBJ1-5; no firm D call. The CDR3 runs to 10 residues. V lost 7 bases, J lost 10 bases, and 8 bases lay in between. CDR3 DNA sequence: TGTGCCAGCACTTTCGAACCCCAGCATTTT. This gives the protein CASTFEPQHF.

This clonotype was found a few times. The rearrangement joins TRBV5-1 to TRBJ2-7; D perhaps matches TRBD2 (5 bases). This CDR3 contains 12 residues. Deletions cut 5 bases from V and 4 bases from J, with 10 bases between. The germline CDR1 and CDR2 sequences are SGHRS and YFSETQ. The CDR3 bases are TGCGCCAGCAGGGGATCGGGATACGAGCAGTACTTC. This gives the protein CASRGSGYEQYF. Full variable domain (outside the CDR3, taken from reference TRBV5-1 and TRBJ2-7): KAGVTQTPRYLIKTRGQQVTLSCSPISGHRSVSWYQQTPGQGLQFLFEYFSETQRNKGNFPGRFSGRQFSNSRSEMNVSTLELGDSALYLCASRGSGYEQYFGPGTRLTVT.

The chain links TRBV11-2 to TRBJ2-2, with unresolved D. V was cut by 3 bases and J by 7 bases, with 6 bases left in between. This CDR3 region has 12 residues. Germline CDR1 SGHAT, CDR2 FQNNGV. The CDR3 protein is CASSFDFGELFF. Here the CDR3 DNA reads TGTGCCAGCAGCTTTGATTTCGGGGAGCTGTTTTTT.

This clonotype was detected many times. The chain couples TRBV2 to TRBJ2-2, with TRBD1 identical over 10 bases. CDR3 length: 15 amino acids. V lost 5 bases and J lost 7; bases outside the gene matches: 7. Germline CDR1 and CDR2: SNHLY and FYNNEI. CDR3 in amino acids: CASSQVGQGDGELFF. In DNA, the CDR3 is TGTGCCAGCAGTCAAGTCGGACAGGGGGACGGGGAGCTGTTTTTT.

This clonotype came up many times. The V call is TRBV12-3 or TRBV12-4, the J call TRBJ1-4, with unresolved D. CDR3 length equals 16 residues. V was clipped by 5 bases and J by 5 bases, with 18 bases between them. For the CDR3, the DNA is TGTGCCAGCAGTCCTCATGCCAATTTACCAAATGAAAAACTGTTTTTT. Translating it yields CASSPHANLPNEKLFF.

This clonotype was recorded many times. CDR3 in amino acids: CASMKDRGYTF. The CDR3 DNA reads as TGTGCCAGCATGAAAGATAGAGGCTACACCTTC. The J gene is TRBJ1-2, the V gene TRBV6-6; no reliable D call. Deletions cut 7 bases from V and 8 bases from J, with 11 bases between. Germline loops: CDR1 MNHNY, CDR2 SVGAGI (reference sequence). The CDR3 has 11 amino acids.

There are many counts of this clonotype. The rearrangement uses TRBV20-1 and TRBJ2-3, with D possibly being TRBD1 (6 bases). Germline values: CDR1 DFQATT, CDR2 SNEGSKA (reference sequence). The CDR3 is 15 amino acids. V gave up 3 bases and J gave up 0 bases, with 13 bases separating them. CDR3 protein: CSARSGQPSTDTQYF. The DNA for the CDR3 is TGCAGTGCTAGGAGCGGACAGCCAAGCACAGATACGCAGTATTTT.

This clonotype rates as medium-sized. The chain carries TRBV7-8 and TRBJ2-3; TRBD2 might be the D (5 bases). CDR3 length: 16 amino acids. In germline, CDR1 is SGHVS, CDR2 FQNEAQ. Trimming stripped 4 bases from V and 2 bases from J, with 16 bases between. CDR3 residues: CASSSNVGRNTDTQYF. CDR3 DNA: TGTGCCAGCAGCTCCAATGTAGGGAGAAACACAGATACGCAGTATTTT.

This clonotype showed up just a few times. This chain connects TRBV7-8 to TRBJ1-1; D remains unclear. Per germline, CDR1 SGHVS and CDR2 FQNEAQ. Trimming removed 6 bases at V and 7 bases at J, with 24 bases between. The CDR3 spans 16 residues. As DNA, the CDR3 is TGTGCCAGCAGTCCCCGGCCACAGCAGTGGTCCGATGAAGCTTTCTTT. It translates to CASSPRPQQWSDEAFF. Complete variable domain (other parts from reference TRBV7-8 and TRBJ1-1): GAGVSQSPRYKVAKRGQDVALRCDPISGHVSLFWYQQALGQGPEFLTYFQNEAQLDKSGLPSDRFFAERPEGSVSTLKIQRTQQEDSAVYLCASSPRPQQWSDEAFFGQGTRLTVV.

About this clonotype: This may stem from a read error, because a much larger clone lies one nucleotide away. The gene calls are TRBV20-1 and TRBJ2-3, with 15 positions matching TRBD2. The germline V gene encodes CDR1 DFQATT and CDR2 SNEGSKA (reference sequence). The CDR3 extends over 17 amino acids. The CDR3 coding sequence is TGCTGTGCCATTTCCCCCGGGACTAGCGGGAGGACAGATACGCAGTATTTT. Its translation: CCAISPGTSGRTDTQYF.

This clonotype was counted only a few times. The gene calls are TRBV18 and TRBJ2-1; D tentatively fits TRBD1 or TRBD2 (5 bases each). CDR1 KGHSH and CDR2 LQKENI come from the germline V gene. Trimming removed 1 base at V and 10 bases at J, with 8 bases between. The CDR3 covers 12 residues. The CDR3 bases are TGTGCCAGCTCACCACGGGGGTTGGAGCAGTTCTTC. Amino acid sequence: CASSPRGLEQFF. The full variable domain, with the rest looked up from reference TRBV18 and TRBJ2-1, is NAGVMQNPRHLVRRRGQEARLRCSPMKGHSHVYWYRQLPEEGLKFMVYLQKENIIDESGMPKERFSAEFPKEGPSILRIQQVVRGDSAAYFCASSPRGLEQFFGPGTRLTVL.

DNA for the CDR3: TGTGCCAGCGAAACCACCTCTGGAAACACCATATATTTT. Protein product: CASETTSGNTIYF. The chain links TRBV6-6 to TRBJ1-3, with D uncertain. CDR1 MNHNY and CDR2 SVGAGI come from the germline V gene (reference sequence). The CDR3 is made up of 13 amino acids. The V and J ends lost 8 bases and 0 bases respectively, with 8 bases between them.

This clonotype rates as medium-sized. V gene TRBV7-9 combines with J gene TRBJ2-1, with D possibly being TRBD2 (6 bases). The CDR3 contains 16 residues. Germline V gives CDR1 SEHNR, CDR2 FQNEAQ (reference sequence). V lost 6 bases and J 0 bases, leaving 15 bases between the germline ends. The CDR3: CASSWAEGSSYNEQFF. CDR3 bases: TGTGCCAGCAGTTGGGCGGAGGGGAGCTCCTACAATGAGCAGTTCTTC.

This clonotype showed up many times. The chain employs TRBV5-1 and TRBJ2-2; possibly TRBD1 for D (6 bases). The CDR3 totals 15 residues. V lost 3 bases, J lost 4 bases, and 13 bases lay in between. Per the germline V gene, CDR1 is SGHRS and CDR2 is YFSETQ. This chain's CDR3 is CASSYIQGFTGELFF. The CDR3 DNA reads as TGCGCCAGCAGCTACATACAGGGTTTCACCGGGGAGCTGTTTTTT.

This clonotype showed up just a few times. V gene TRBV6-2 or TRBV6-3 combines with J gene TRBJ2-2; possibly TRBD2 for D (7 bases). The CDR3 runs 13 residues. V was shortened by 6 bases and J by 9 bases, with 14 bases between the two germline ends. The germline V gene has CDR1 MNHEY and CDR2 SVGEGT. CDR3 sequence (DNA): TGTGCCAGCAGGCCCCCGGGGGGCCGGGAGCTGTTTTTT. Its translation is CASRPPGGRELFF.

This clonotype was picked up many times. V is TRBV20-1 and J is TRBJ2-4; 15 bases match TRBD2. With 6 bases clipped from V and 2 bases from J, the junction kept 20 bases outside the gene matches. Germline V lookup: CDR1 DFQATT, CDR2 SNEGSKA (reference sequence). The CDR3 runs to 21 residues. CDR3 region: CSASRTSGRGTGLSSKNIQYF. CDR3 nucleotides: TGCAGTGCCTCCCGGACTAGCGGGAGGGGTACCGGTTTGTCTTCCAAAAACATTCAGTACTTC.

The table lists this clonotype with many counts. This chain links TRBV27 with TRBJ2-2; D is undetermined. CDR1 MNHEY and CDR2 SMNVEV come from the germline V gene (reference sequence). The CDR3 is 16 amino acids. Deletions cut 1 base from V and 2 bases from J, with 11 bases between. The CDR3 sequence: CASSLYGQLNTGELFF. DNA of the CDR3: TGTGCCAGCAGTTTATACGGTCAGCTTAACACCGGGGAGCTGTTTTTT.

At least ten counts were recorded for this clonotype. This rearrangement joins TRBV29-1 to TRBJ2-3, with TRBD2 matching 7 bases. The germline V gene has CDR1 SQVTM and CDR2 ANQGSEA. J lost 0 bases, V lost 7 bases, and 7 bases had no gene match. CDR3 length: 14 amino acids. CDR3 sequence: CSESRDYSTDTQYF. In DNA, the CDR3 is TGCAGCGAGTCGCGGGACTACAGCACAGATACGCAGTATTTT.